This T cell receptor beta chain was captured by sequencing in a study of type 1 regulatory T cells. Study at large: This in vitro CD4 product, T-allo10, is enriched for Tr1 cells and alloantigen-specific.

V lost 1 base, J lost 8 bases, and 12 bases lay in between. This CDR3 spans 14 amino acids. Germline values: CDR1 SGHAT, CDR2 FQNNGV. This clonotype has only a few counts. The antigen is not known. TCRdb passed the reads through MiXCR, listing each CDR3 protein once. The repertoire holds roughly 65,000 distinct CDR3 sequences, with almost 50% as singletons. The rearrangement joins TRBV11-2 to TRBJ2-1; D is unclear. Specimen: cultured non-Tr1 T cells, either the whole culture or a sorted T cell fraction (not recorded which). This clonotype was sampled from a human donor in good health. CDR3 protein: CASSLVKGRDEQFF. DNA for the CDR3: TGTGCCAGCAGCTTAGTAAAGGGTCGCGATGAGCAGTTCTTC.